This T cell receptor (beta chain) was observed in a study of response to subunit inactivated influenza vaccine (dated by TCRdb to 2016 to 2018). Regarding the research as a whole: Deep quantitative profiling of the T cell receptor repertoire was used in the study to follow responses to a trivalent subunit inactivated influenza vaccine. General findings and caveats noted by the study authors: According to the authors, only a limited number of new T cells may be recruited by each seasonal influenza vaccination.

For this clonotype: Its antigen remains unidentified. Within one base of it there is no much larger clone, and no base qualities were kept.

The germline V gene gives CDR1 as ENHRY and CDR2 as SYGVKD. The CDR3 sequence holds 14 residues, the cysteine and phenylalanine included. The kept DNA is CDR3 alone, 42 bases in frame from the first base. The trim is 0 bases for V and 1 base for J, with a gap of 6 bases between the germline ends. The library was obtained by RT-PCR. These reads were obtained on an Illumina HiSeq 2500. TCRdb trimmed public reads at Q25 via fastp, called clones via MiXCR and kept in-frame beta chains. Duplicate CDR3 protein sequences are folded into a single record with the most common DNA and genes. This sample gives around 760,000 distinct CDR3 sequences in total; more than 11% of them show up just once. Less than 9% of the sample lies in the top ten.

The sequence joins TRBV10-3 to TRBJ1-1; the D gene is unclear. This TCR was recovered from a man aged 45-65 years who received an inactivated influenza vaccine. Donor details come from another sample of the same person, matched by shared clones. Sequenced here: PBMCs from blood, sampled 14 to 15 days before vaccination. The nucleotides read TGTGCCATCAGTGAGTCCGAGGGGAACACTGAAGCTTTCTTT. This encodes CAISESEGNTEAFF.